This is a list of T cell receptor beta chains from one sample in a study of blood T cell repertoires in COVID-19. The repertoire was sequenced with immunoSEQ multiplex PCR; TCRdb's copy has only in-frame clones and lacks some. The sample comprises 200,000 to 300,000 clones, around four fifths of which are singletons, and 5.5% to 8% rests with the top ten. The sequencing sample was made of peripheral blood. Every receptor here comes from a woman aged 55 to 70 with active or convalescent COVID-19. Both conserved end residues are part of each CDR3. The D gene is left open where the match is weak. Not every row has a clone size; where given, it reads once, few, many or a size class.

d_call	v_call	j_call	clone_size	cdr3_length	cdr3_aa	cdr3_nt
NA	TRBV3-1/TRBV3-2	TRBJ1-5	NA	17	CASSQWSGQGGNQPQHF	TGTGCCAGCAGCCAGTGGTCAGGCCAAGGGGGCAATCAGCCCCAGCATTTT
NA	TRBV5-1	TRBJ2-6	NA	17	CASSLFQGVSGANVLTF	TGCGCCAGCAGCTTGTTTCAGGGCGTGTCTGGGGCCAACGTCCTGACTTTC
TRBD1	TRBV30	TRBJ1-2	NA	16	CAWSVRGGGGIYGYTF	TGTGCCTGGAGTGTACGTGGAGGGGGCGGAATCTATGGCTACACCTTC
NA	TRBV11-2	TRBJ2-7	once	14	CASTTGGHTYEQYF	TGTGCCAGCACTACGGGGGGACATACCTACGAGCAGTACTTC
NA	TRBV7-6	TRBJ1-3	NA	16	CASSLGGGGPGNTIYF	TGTGCCAGCAGCTTAGGCGGGGGGGGGCCTGGAAACACCATATATTTT
NA	TRBV4-1	TRBJ1-1	NA	13	CASSQVQGTEAFF	TGCGCCAGCAGCCAAGTACAGGGCACTGAAGCTTTCTTT
NA	TRBV7-9	TRBJ1-2	NA	15	CASSLAQVTLYGYTF	TGTGCCAGCAGCTTAGCGCAGGTCACTCTCTATGGCTACACCTTC
NA	TRBV7-8	TRBJ1-6	NA	15	CASSLPAGTNSPLHF	TGTGCCAGCAGCTTACCGGCAGGGACAAATTCACCCCTCCACTTT
NA	TRBV4-1	TRBJ2-5	NA	16	CASSQDPYRPSETQYF	TGCGCCAGCAGCCAAGATCCTTACAGGCCCTCAGAGACCCAGTACTTC
TRBD2	TRBV5-1	TRBJ2-5	NA	18	CASSGLAGGPGFIQTQYF	TGCGCCAGCAGCGGACTAGCGGGAGGGCCGGGGTTTATACAGACCCAGTACTTC
NA	TRBV5-1	TRBJ1-2	NA	16	CASSLLVGGEGDGYTF	TGCGCCAGCAGCTTGTTGGTGGGGGGTGAAGGGGATGGCTACACCTTC
NA	TRBV13	TRBJ2-3	NA	14	CASSFWTSTDTQYF	TGTGCCAGCAGCTTCTGGACATCCACAGATACGCAGTATTTT
TRBD2	TRBV9	TRBJ2-3	NA	15	CASSGLAGATDTQYF	TGTGCCAGCAGCGGACTAGCGGGAGCCACAGATACGCAGTATTTT
TRBD2	TRBV24-1	TRBJ2-3	few	16	CATSDFLAGGGDTQYF	TGTGCCACCAGTGATTTCCTAGCGGGAGGCGGCGATACGCAGTATTTT
NA	TRBV5-1	TRBJ1-3	NA	15	CASGDTGRPGNTIYF	TGCGCCAGTGGGGACACCGGACGGCCTGGAAACACCATATATTTT
TRBD1	TRBV19	TRBJ2-2	NA	14	CASSKGQGPGELFF	TGTGCCAGTAGTAAGGGACAGGGACCCGGGGAGCTGTTTTTT
NA	TRBV4-1	TRBJ1-5	NA	14	CASSQDYGNQPQHF	TGCGCCAGCAGCCAAGATTACGGGAATCAGCCCCAGCATTTT
TRBD2	TRBV7-3	TRBJ2-3	NA	16	CASSLTASGRGDTQYF	TGTGCCAGCAGCTTAACTGCCAGCGGGAGGGGGGATACGCAGTATTTT
TRBD1	TRBV27	TRBJ1-5	once	16	CASSLKPGTGDQPQHF	TGTGCCAGCAGTTTAAAACCCGGGACAGGGGATCAGCCCCAGCATTTT
NA	TRBV5-1	TRBJ1-2	NA	15	CASSLVRTEVKGYTF	TGCGCCAGCAGCTTGGTTCGGACTGAGGTCAAGGGCTACACCTTC
TRBD2	TRBV27	TRBJ2-2	NA	16	CASSTETSLNTEELFF	TGTGCCAGCAGTACCGAGACTAGCCTCAACACCGAGGAGCTGTTTTTT
NA	TRBV4-2	TRBJ2-7	NA	16	CASSQGNGGSSYEQYF	TGTGCCAGCAGCCAAGGGAATGGGGGGAGCTCCTACGAGCAGTACTTC
TRBD1	TRBV4-1	TRBJ2-1	NA	14	CASSPGGSYNEQFF	TGCGCCAGCAGCCCAGGGGGCTCCTACAATGAGCAGTTCTTC
NA	TRBV10-3	TRBJ1-2	NA	13	CAISEGREDGYTF	TGTGCCATCAGTGAAGGCAGGGAAGATGGCTACACCTTC
TRBD2	TRBV7-8	TRBJ2-2	NA	14	CASSLAGGTGELFF	TGTGCCAGCAGCTTAGCGGGGGGGACCGGGGAGCTGTTTTTT
TRBD2	TRBV7-8	TRBJ2-7	few	13	CASIDREGHEQYF	TGTGCCAGCATCGATCGGGAGGGCCACGAGCAGTACTTC
TRBD2	TRBV28	TRBJ2-7	NA	16	CASSFAGWGGTYEQYF	TGTGCCAGCAGTTTCGCGGGCTGGGGGGGGACCTACGAGCAGTACTTC
NA	TRBV5-4	TRBJ2-1	NA	16	CASSSDGNRATNEQFF	TGTGCCAGCAGCTCGGACGGGAATCGTGCGACCAATGAGCAGTTCTTC
TRBD2	TRBV11-3	TRBJ2-1	NA	15	CASSFFSGRGNEQFF	TGTGCCAGCAGCTTCTTCAGCGGGAGAGGGAATGAGCAGTTCTTC
TRBD1	TRBV5-6	TRBJ2-5	NA	13	CASSGTGKETQYF	TGTGCCAGCAGCGGGACAGGGAAGGAGACCCAGTACTTC
NA	TRBV28	TRBJ1-1	NA	15	CASSIAGSMNTEAFF	TGTGCCAGCAGCATAGCGGGAAGTATGAACACTGAAGCTTTCTTT
NA	TRBV11-2	TRBJ1-2	NA	16	CASTLDQGKGHYGYTF	TGTGCCAGCACCCTCGATCAGGGTAAGGGGCACTATGGCTACACCTTC
TRBD1	TRBV7-2	TRBJ2-7	NA	14	CASSSRQGAYEQYF	TGTGCCAGCAGCAGTCGACAGGGAGCCTACGAGCAGTACTTC
NA	TRBV3-1/TRBV3-2	TRBJ1-4	NA	15	CASSQEFRERAKLFF	TGTGCCAGCAGCCAAGAGTTCCGGGAGCGGGCAAAACTGTTTTTT
NA	TRBV11-2	TRBJ2-2	NA	13	CASSLVRVGELFF	TGTGCCAGCAGCTTAGTTCGAGTCGGGGAGCTGTTTTTT
NA	TRBV27	TRBJ1-3	NA	15	CASSFNRNSGNTIYF	TGTGCCAGCAGTTTCAACAGGAACTCTGGAAACACCATATATTTT
TRBD2	TRBV4-1	TRBJ2-1	NA	19	CASSQVGLAASSSYNEQFF	TGCGCCAGCAGCCAAGTCGGACTAGCGGCAAGCTCCTCCTACAATGAGCAGTTCTTC
NA	TRBV7-9	TRBJ2-2	NA	11	CASKQTGELFF	TGTGCCAGCAAACAGACCGGGGAGCTGTTTTTT
TRBD2	TRBV7-9	TRBJ2-3	NA	18	CASSIGTSGRISTDTQYF	TGTGCCAGCAGCATTGGGACTAGCGGGAGGATTAGCACAGATACGCAGTATTTT
TRBD1	TRBV6-5	TRBJ1-1	NA	14	CASSYRDRGGEAFF	TGTGCCAGCAGTTACCGGGACAGGGGAGGTGAAGCTTTCTTT
NA	TRBV6-5	TRBJ1-1	NA	16	CASSYTGPIMNTEAFF	TGTGCCAGCAGTTATACAGGGCCCATCATGAACACTGAAGCTTTCTTT
NA	TRBV27	TRBJ1-6	NA	14	CASTLMGSNSPLHF	TGTGCCAGCACCTTAATGGGGAGTAATTCACCCCTCCACTTT
NA	TRBV27	TRBJ2-6	few	18	CASSFSGPERSGANVLTF	TGTGCCAGCAGTTTCTCCGGTCCTGAACGCTCTGGGGCCAACGTCCTGACTTTC
TRBD2	TRBV4-1	TRBJ2-7	NA	15	CASSQRTSGSYEQYF	TGCGCCAGCAGCCAGAGGACTAGCGGGAGCTACGAGCAGTACTTC
TRBD1	TRBV5-6	TRBJ1-4	NA	15	CASSLQGVKNEKLFF	TGTGCCAGCAGCCTCCAGGGGGTTAAGAATGAAAAACTGTTTTTT
TRBD1	TRBV5-6	TRBJ1-4	NA	16	CASSTGFDRGYEKLFF	TGTGCCAGCAGCACCGGGTTCGACAGGGGCTATGAAAAACTGTTTTTT
TRBD1	TRBV10-3	TRBJ2-7	NA	15	CAISDQGVINYEQYF	TGTGCCATCAGTGATCAGGGGGTGATCAACTACGAGCAGTACTTC
TRBD1	TRBV9	TRBJ2-3	NA	18	CASSHRPGPGQGTDTQYF	TGTGCCAGCAGCCACCGCCCGGGACCGGGACAGGGTACAGATACGCAGTATTTT
NA	TRBV27	TRBJ2-1	NA	15	CASSLSGGQYNEQFF	TGTGCCAGCAGTTTATCGGGGGGGCAGTACAATGAGCAGTTCTTC
TRBD2	TRBV4-1	TRBJ2-7	NA	15	CASSQEAAGGFEQYF	TGCGCCAGCAGCCAAGAGGCAGCGGGAGGATTCGAGCAGTACTTC
NA	TRBV2	TRBJ1-1	NA	13	CASSSGYLTEAFF	TGTGCCAGCAGTTCAGGGTATCTCACTGAAGCTTTCTTT
TRBD1	TRBV29-1	TRBJ1-1	NA	13	CSAQGARGTEAFF	TGCAGCGCCCAGGGGGCTAGGGGAACTGAAGCTTTCTTT